Shown below are 11 T cell receptor beta chains from a single sample sequenced in a study of T cell responses to AZD1222 COVID-19 vaccine. This table comes from immunoSEQ multiplex PCR, and its TCRdb copy is limited to in-frame clones, with some not included. The data contain about 86,000 clones, about nine tenths of them singletons. The sequenced sample was peripheral blood, obtained 28 days after the second AZD1222 dose. These receptors were collected from an adult who received the AZD1222 COVID-19 vaccine.

The V gene is TRBV11-2, the J gene TRBJ1-3; D is possibly TRBD1 (5 bases). V shed 0 bases and J shed 1 base, with 13 bases lying between them. CDR3 length equals 17 residues. Germline CDR1 and CDR2: SGHAT and FQNNGV. The CDR3 bases are TGTGCCAGCAGCTTAGATTATTCGACAGCTTCTGGAAACACCATATATTTT. This translates into CASSLDYSTASGNTIYF. Filled out from reference TRBV11-2 and TRBJ1-3, the complete variable domain reads EAGVAQSPRYKIIEKRQSVAFWCNPISGHATLYWYQQILGQGPKLLIQFQNNGVVDDSQLPKDRFSAERLKGVDSTLKIQPAKLEDSAVYLCASSLDYSTASGNTIYFGEGSWLTVV.

J is TRBJ2-1 and V is TRBV21-1; the table's D call, TRBD2, was not checked against the DNA. TRBV21-1 is described as a pseudogene. The CDR3 runs 16 residues. This CDR3 reads CASSKGTSGSYNEQFF. The CDR3 DNA reads TGTGCCAGCAGCAAAGGGACTAGCGGGAGCTACAATGAGCAGTTCTTC.

The chain is built from TRBV7-9 and TRBJ2-1, with 9 bases that match TRBD1. Germline values: CDR1 SEHNR, CDR2 FQNEAQ (reference sequence). This CDR3 comprises 17 residues. V shed 7 bases, J shed 0 bases, and the junction held 10 bases outside the gene matches. DNA of the CDR3: TGTGCCAGCACCAAGACAGGGGGTCCCTCCTCCTACAATGAGCAGTTCTTC. This codes for CASTKTGGPSSYNEQFF.

This chain joins TRBV5-4 and TRBJ2-5, with TRBD1 matching over 9 bases. In germline, CDR1 is SGHNT, CDR2 YYREEE (reference sequence). With 0 bases clipped from V and 2 bases from J, the junction kept 2 bases outside the gene matches. The CDR3 totals 15 residues. The chain's CDR3 is CASSLEGTGQETQYF. The CDR3 region has the DNA TGTGCCAGCAGCTTGGAAGGGACAGGGCAAGAGACCCAGTACTTC.

This sequence joins TRBV19 and TRBJ1-5; D is unclear. Between the trimmed V and J ends, which lost 5 bases and 4 bases, there was a span of 6 bases. The CDR3 runs 12 residues. Germline assignment: CDR1 LNHDA and CDR2 SQIVND (reference sequence). The CDR3 nucleotides read TGTGCCAGTAGTTTAGGGAATCAGCCCCAGCATTTT. Translation: CASSLGNQPQHF.

V is TRBV23-1 and J is TRBJ1-5, with a possible D match to TRBD1 (6 bases). TRBV23-1 is an ORF, and what it does is uncertain. Between the trimmed V and J ends, which lost 3 bases and 7 bases, there was a span of 19 bases. The CDR3 length is 16 residues. This CDR3 reads CASSHSHRVEVQPQHF. The CDR3 DNA is TGCGCCAGCAGTCATTCTCACAGGGTTGAAGTACAGCCCCAGCATTTT.

CDR3 sequence (DNA): TGTGCCATCAGTGAGTCGACCGGGACAACCTCTGGAAACACCATATATTTT. It yields the protein CAISESTGTTSGNTIYF. The chain recombines TRBV10-3 with TRBJ1-3; D is possibly TRBD1 (6 bases). Trimming pared 0 bases from V and 0 bases from J, leaving 12 bases between. This CDR3 has 17 residues. Germline assignment: CDR1 ENHRY and CDR2 SYGVKD.

As DNA, the CDR3 is TGTGCCACCAGCAGCAGGACGGTCCTGAGCACTGAAGCTTTCTTT. It yields the protein CATSSRTVLSTEAFF. The rearrangement links TRBV15 to TRBJ1-1; no reliable D call. Germline assignment: CDR1 LNHNV and CDR2 YYDKDF (reference sequence). CDR3 length equals 15 residues. V lost 3 bases to trimming and J lost 4 bases, with 15 bases between them. Supplemented by reference TRBV15 and TRBJ1-1, the full variable domain reads DAMVIQNPRYQVTQFGKPVTLSCSQTLNHNVMYWYQQKSSQAPKLLFHYYDKDFNNEADTPDNFQSRRPNTSFCFLDIRSPGLGDTAMYLCATSSRTVLSTEAFFGQGTRLTVV.

This chain connects TRBV28 to TRBJ1-5; no definite D call. The germline V gene encodes CDR1 MDHEN and CDR2 SYDVKM. V gave up 7 bases and J gave up 2 bases, with 9 bases separating them. This CDR3 has 13 amino acids. The CDR3, as DNA: TGTGCCAGCATCCGGGGTGGCAATCAGCCCCAGCATTTT. It codes for CASIRGGNQPQHF.

The chain recombines TRBV29-1 with TRBJ2-2; D ambiguous. This CDR3 has 15 residues. CDR1 and CDR2 (germline): SQVTM, ANQGSEA. V was cut by 0 bases and J by 4 bases, with 12 bases left in between. CDR3 residues: CSVEDLGKSTGELFF. In DNA, the CDR3 is TGCAGCGTTGAAGATCTTGGGAAGAGCACCGGGGAGCTGTTTTTT.

In nucleotides, the CDR3 is TGTGCCAGCAGACGGGCCCCGTCTAGCTCTGGAAACACCATATATTTT. Amino acid sequence: CASRRAPSSSGNTIYF. The V gene is TRBV7-9, the J gene TRBJ1-3; D ambiguous. The CDR3 totals 16 residues. V lost 6 bases, J lost 0 bases, and 15 bases lay in between. Per germline, CDR1 SEHNR and CDR2 FQNEAQ (reference sequence). The full variable domain, in which reference TRBV7-9 and TRBJ1-3 provide the parts outside the CDR3, is DTGVSQNPRHKITKRGQNVTFRCDPISEHNRLYWYRQTLGQGPEFLTYFQNEAQLEKSRLLSDRFSAERPKGSFSTLEIQRTEQGDSAMYLCASRRAPSSSGNTIYFGEGSWLTVV.